This TCR beta chain was obtained from a study of response to subunit inactivated influenza vaccine. A single record per CDR3 protein comes from TCRdb applying MiXCR to the RT-PCR reads. The sample gives around 520,000 distinct CDR3 sequences, approximately 10% of which show up once; roughly 10% is in the top ten. This specimen was PBMCs from blood, taken on the day of vaccination. This clonotype was sampled from a man aged 50 or older who received an inactivated influenza vaccine.

The CDR3 sequence: CASSQVVGGEQYF. The CDR3 DNA reads TGTGCCAGCAGCCAAGTCGTGGGCGGGGAGCAGTACTTC. This chain uses TRBV6-2 or TRBV6-3 with TRBJ2-7; a possible D gene is TRBD2 (5 bases). Trimming shortened V by 6 bases and J by 7 bases, and 16 bases separated the two germline ends. CDR3 size: 13 residues. Germline V CDR1 and CDR2: MNHEY, SVGEGT.